This T cell receptor (beta chain) was observed in a study of CD8 T cells in Susac syndrome. Random hexamers were used to reverse transcribe the RNA input (about 0.45 to 1 ug). A multiplex approach, immunoSEQ multiplex PCR, amplified TCR beta CDR3 across 54 Vbeta and 13 Jbeta. TCRdb redid the calling of the immunoSEQ multiplex PCR reads with MiXCR, one entry per CDR3 protein. The table lists around 220,000 distinct CDR3 sequences, approximately 90% of them singletons. CD8+ and CD4+ T cells from blood underwent TCR beta sequencing, which was carried out in a high-throughput format. Trimming took off 2 bases at V and 7 bases at J, with 13 bases between the two ends. Germline lookup yields CDR1 SGDLS and CDR2 YYNGEE. The CDR3 loop spans 13 amino acids.

The clonotype comes from a human donor with multiple sclerosis. The chain employs TRBV9 and TRBJ2-7; no definite D call. The sequenced sample consisted of CD8+ T cells from PBMCs. The CDR3 sequence: CASSVAAYEEQYF. DNA of the CDR3: TGTGCCAGCAGCGTCGCCGCTTACGAAGAGCAGTACTTC.